The 2 T cell receptor beta chains given below trace back to one sample, sequenced in a study of T cells in Graves' hyperthyroidism and ophthalmopathy (dated by TCRdb to the late 2010s). Library generation was performed with multiplex PCR. The instrument was an Illumina HiSeq 2000. TCR beta CDR3 regions were amplified from RNA transcripts. For the first round of RT-PCR on the TCR CDR3, the HTBI primer set was used together with the Qiagen OneStep RT-PCR kit. TCRdb applied fastp at Q25 and MiXCR to the public reads, then kept only in-frame beta chains. Each CDR3 protein gets just one entry, which takes the most common genes and DNA from the rows behind it. The sample has 490,000 or so distinct CDR3 sequences on record, just under 20% of them singletons. 45% to 50% of the sample is held by the ten biggest clonotypes. Sequenced sample: blood. These receptors all come from a man aged 35 to 55 with Graves' ophthalmopathy.

V is TRBV5-8 and J is TRBJ2-1; 7 nucleotides align to TRBD1. Germline CDR1 and CDR2: SGHTS and YDEGEE. This CDR3 comprises 13 residues. J was trimmed by 13 bases and V by 4 bases; bases with no gene match: 11. The CDR3 nucleotides read TGTGCCAGCAGCCGAAGTTTAGACAGGGCACAGTTCTTC. Translation: CASSRSLDRAQFF.

The V gene is TRBV6-2 or TRBV6-3, the J gene TRBJ2-5; 7 bases line up with TRBD2. V lost 2 bases and J lost 7; bases outside the gene matches: 7. In germline, CDR1 is MNHEY, CDR2 SVGEGT. The CDR3 is 14 amino acids. The CDR3 here is CASSYGEGLGTQYF. CDR3 bases: TGTGCCAGCAGTTACGGGGAGGGGCTAGGGACCCAGTACTTC.